Listed below are T cell receptor beta chains from one sample, sequenced in a study of blood T cell repertoires in COVID-19. Here immunoSEQ multiplex PCR was the method, and the copy in TCRdb shows in-frame clones only, minus some. The table lists hundreds of thousands of clones, about 88% of them singletons. The source material was peripheral blood. The receptors here all came from a woman aged 40-49 years who had recovered from COVID-19. CDR3s leave out the opening cysteine and the closing phenylalanine or tryptophan. D genes are given only for firm matches.

d_gene: TRBD2; v_gene: TRBV11-3; len: 15; CDR3aa: ASSSALSGRARETQY
d_gene: TRBD1; v_gene: TRBV3-1/TRBV3-2; len: 14; CDR3aa: ASSHVGTGFNYGYT
d_gene: NA; v_gene: TRBV6-6; len: 13; CDR3aa: ASSPTGNSNQPQH
d_gene: NA; v_gene: TRBV7-6; len: 13; CDR3aa: ASSFHRDGGTEAF
d_gene: NA; v_gene: TRBV5-1; len: 13; CDR3aa: ASSLILAGANVLT
d_gene: NA; v_gene: TRBV21-1; len: 10; CDR3aa: ANTIRYQPQH
d_gene: NA; v_gene: TRBV6-1; len: 13; CDR3aa: ASSERASLTDTQY
d_gene: NA; v_gene: TRBV29-1; len: 11; CDR3aa: SVDMSGANVLT
d_gene: TRBD2; v_gene: TRBV9; len: 16; CDR3aa: ASSVSPLSGGGYNEQF
d_gene: NA; v_gene: TRBV28; len: 13; CDR3aa: ASSSRTERTDTQY
d_gene: NA; v_gene: TRBV28; len: 9; CDR3aa: ASEGNTEAF
d_gene: TRBD1; v_gene: TRBV19; len: 13; CDR3aa: ASTTTGESYYGYT
d_gene: TRBD1; v_gene: TRBV18; len: 13; CDR3aa: ASSPNGQAVYEQY
d_gene: NA; v_gene: TRBV28; len: 13; CDR3aa: ASTEGVNRNQPQH
d_gene: NA; v_gene: TRBV18; len: 13; CDR3aa: ASSPRTASNQPQH
d_gene: TRBD1; v_gene: TRBV4-1; len: 11; CDR3aa: ASSRRPGQVLT
d_gene: TRBD1; v_gene: TRBV19; len: 13; CDR3aa: ASSSTPGGAEVYT
d_gene: NA; v_gene: TRBV9; len: 12; CDR3aa: ASSDDPVRETQY
d_gene: NA; v_gene: TRBV6-5; len: 12; CDR3aa: ASMRGGGTDTQY
d_gene: NA; v_gene: TRBV6-1; len: 13; CDR3aa: ASSEFSSGANVLT
d_gene: NA; v_gene: TRBV28; len: 13; CDR3aa: ASSLPQANTGELF
d_gene: TRBD1; v_gene: TRBV4-2; len: 14; CDR3aa: ASSFTGTGGSDTQY
d_gene: NA; v_gene: TRBV7-2; len: 14; CDR3aa: ASSLAPTSTTDTQY
d_gene: TRBD1; v_gene: TRBV3-1/TRBV3-2; len: 12; CDR3aa: ASSLMTGRNEQF
d_gene: NA; v_gene: TRBV13; len: 10; CDR3aa: ASSLRVGGYT
d_gene: TRBD1; v_gene: TRBV2; len: 13; CDR3aa: AIKAGTGLGYGYT
d_gene: NA; v_gene: TRBV19; len: 11; CDR3aa: ASSIESVTEAF
d_gene: TRBD2; v_gene: TRBV15; len: 12; CDR3aa: ATSTGGMTDTQY
d_gene: NA; v_gene: TRBV2; len: 14; CDR3aa: ASSATNRVGGETQY
d_gene: TRBD1; v_gene: TRBV6-6; len: 14; CDR3aa: ASSSTRGLTVNEQF
d_gene: NA; v_gene: TRBV5-1; len: 12; CDR3aa: ASSNSGVAYEQY
d_gene: TRBD2; v_gene: TRBV6-2/TRBV6-3; len: 15; CDR3aa: ASSPSLMGLGTDTQY
d_gene: NA; v_gene: TRBV19; len: 11; CDR3aa: ASSAPTVDTQY
d_gene: NA; v_gene: TRBV5-4; len: 14; CDR3aa: ASSLDVSGPGNTIY
d_gene: NA; v_gene: TRBV7-9; len: 11; CDR3aa: ASSQLNTGELF
d_gene: NA; v_gene: TRBV5-4; len: 16; CDR3aa: ASSPGGQGRSNTGELF
d_gene: TRBD1; v_gene: TRBV7-2; len: 13; CDR3aa: ASSPLGQGPGELF
d_gene: NA; v_gene: TRBV5-1; len: 12; CDR3aa: ASSLYASGETQY
d_gene: TRBD1; v_gene: TRBV4-1; len: 12; CDR3aa: ASSQRDRGLGQF
d_gene: NA; v_gene: TRBV4-1; len: 12; CDR3aa: ASSQDWRDNEQF
d_gene: NA; v_gene: TRBV19; len: 13; CDR3aa: ASSILGASRDTQY
d_gene: TRBD2; v_gene: TRBV4-3; len: 16; CDR3aa: ASSQVSGRPLNTDTQY
d_gene: NA; v_gene: TRBV1; len: 15; CDR3aa: TSSQDPPGLGYNEQF